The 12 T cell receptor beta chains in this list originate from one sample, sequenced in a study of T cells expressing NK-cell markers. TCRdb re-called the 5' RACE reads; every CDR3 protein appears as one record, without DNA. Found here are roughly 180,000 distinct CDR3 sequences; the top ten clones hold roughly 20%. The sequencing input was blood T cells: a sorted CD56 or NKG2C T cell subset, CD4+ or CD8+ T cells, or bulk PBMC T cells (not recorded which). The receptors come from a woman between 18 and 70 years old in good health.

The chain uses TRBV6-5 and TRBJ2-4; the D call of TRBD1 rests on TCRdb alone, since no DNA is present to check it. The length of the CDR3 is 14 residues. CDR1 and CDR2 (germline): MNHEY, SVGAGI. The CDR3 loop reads CASSYSGGTNIQYF.

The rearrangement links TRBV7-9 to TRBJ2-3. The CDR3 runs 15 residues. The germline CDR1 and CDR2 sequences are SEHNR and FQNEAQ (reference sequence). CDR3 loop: CASSLQGLITDTQYF.

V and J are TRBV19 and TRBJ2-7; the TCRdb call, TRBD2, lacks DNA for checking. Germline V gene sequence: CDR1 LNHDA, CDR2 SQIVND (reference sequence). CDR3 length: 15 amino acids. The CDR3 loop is CASNGLAGGEGEQYF.

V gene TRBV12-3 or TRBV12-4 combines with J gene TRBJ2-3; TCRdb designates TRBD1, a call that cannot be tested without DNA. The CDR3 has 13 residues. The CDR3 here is CASSSDRGNTQYF.

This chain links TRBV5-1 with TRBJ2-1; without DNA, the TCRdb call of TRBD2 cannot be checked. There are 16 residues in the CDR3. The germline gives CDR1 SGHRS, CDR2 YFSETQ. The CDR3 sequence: CASSSGLAGGIDEQFF.

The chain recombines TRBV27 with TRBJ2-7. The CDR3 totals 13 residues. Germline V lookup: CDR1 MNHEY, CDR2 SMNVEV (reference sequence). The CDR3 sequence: CASSLREYYEQYF.

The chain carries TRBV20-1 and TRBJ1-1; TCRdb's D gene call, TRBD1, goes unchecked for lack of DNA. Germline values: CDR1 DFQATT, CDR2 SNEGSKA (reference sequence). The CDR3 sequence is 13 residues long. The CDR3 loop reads CRAQGDGNTEAFF.

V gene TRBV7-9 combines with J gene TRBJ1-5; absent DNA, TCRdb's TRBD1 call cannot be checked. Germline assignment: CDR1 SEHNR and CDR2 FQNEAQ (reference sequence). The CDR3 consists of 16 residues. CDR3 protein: CASSSPSWGGNQPQHF. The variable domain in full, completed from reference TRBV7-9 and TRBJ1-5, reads DTGVSQNPRHKITKRGQNVTFRCDPISEHNRLYWYRQTLGQGPEFLTYFQNEAQLEKSRLLSDRFSAERPKGSFSTLEIQRTEQGDSAMYLCASSSPSWGGNQPQHFGDGTRLSIL.

CDR3 loop: CASRGIRSTDTQYF. The gene calls are TRBV12-3 or TRBV12-4 and TRBJ2-3. This CDR3 region has 14 residues.

CDR3 sequence: CATSRDNSPLHF. V and J are TRBV15 and TRBJ1-6. Germline CDR1 is LNHNV and CDR2 is YYDKDF (reference sequence). The CDR3 has 12 amino acids. Full variable domain (missing parts from reference TRBV15 and TRBJ1-6): DAMVIQNPRYQVTQFGKPVTLSCSQTLNHNVMYWYQQKSSQAPKLLFHYYDKDFNNEADTPDNFQSRRPNTSFCFLDIRSPGLGDTAMYLCATSRDNSPLHFGNGTRLTVT.

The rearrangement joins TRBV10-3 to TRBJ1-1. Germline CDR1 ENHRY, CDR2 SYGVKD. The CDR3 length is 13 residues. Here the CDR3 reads CAISDSRTWEAFF.

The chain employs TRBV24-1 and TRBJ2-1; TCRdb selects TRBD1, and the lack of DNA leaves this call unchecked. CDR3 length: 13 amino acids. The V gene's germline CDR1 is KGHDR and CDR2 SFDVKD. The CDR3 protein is CATSPGWNNEQFF.